The rows below give T cell receptor beta chains drawn from one sample of a study of tumour-infiltrating T cells in Burkitt lymphoma. Clones were read by immunoSEQ multiplex PCR, and TCRdb kept only the in-frame ones, dropping some. The table has 5,200 or so clones, 9.5% to 13% seen once. Sequencing was done on a sample of tumor tissue. Every receptor here comes from a human donor with diffuse large B-cell lymphoma. CDR3s include the opening cysteine and the closing phenylalanine or tryptophan. Fields, in order: D gene, V gene, clone size, J gene, CDR3 protein, CDR3 DNA. D genes are given only for firm matches. Size values are once, few and many counts, or a class for expanded clones, and some rows have none.

.	TRBV10-1	.	TRBJ2-1	CASSEGISYNEQFF	TGCGCCAGCAGTGAGGGGATTTCCTACAATGAGCAGTTCTTC
TRBD1	TRBV2	few	TRBJ1-1	CASSEWTGATEAFF	TGTGCCAGCAGTGAATGGACAGGGGCCACTGAAGCTTTCTTT
TRBD1	TRBV28	.	TRBJ2-2	CASSKDRSRRELFF	TGTGCCAGCAGTAAGGACAGGTCGAGGCGGGAGCTGTTTTTT
.	TRBV30	few	TRBJ2-1	CAWDRKSNNEQFF	TGTGCCTGGGACAGGAAGTCAAATAATGAGCAGTTCTTC
.	TRBV4-3	.	TRBJ2-7	CASSQALQSSYEQYF	TGCGCCAGCAGCCAAGCGCTACAGAGCTCCTACGAGCAGTACTTC
.	TRBV6-6	few	TRBJ1-5	CASSSTGRGDNQPQHF	TGTGCCAGCAGTTCTACCGGACGAGGGGACAATCAGCCCCAGCATTTT
.	TRBV11-2	few	TRBJ2-1	CASSLVNEQFF	TGTGCCAGCAGCTTAGTGAATGAGCAGTTCTTC
.	TRBV2	few	TRBJ2-1	CASRDVNEQFF	TGTGCCTCAAGAGACGTAAATGAGCAGTTCTTC
TRBD2	TRBV4-3	.	TRBJ2-5	CASSQAGGLPETQYF	TGCGCCAGCAGCCAAGCGGGGGGACTGCCGGAGACCCAGTACTTC
.	TRBV28	few	TRBJ1-2	CASSLSTGFGYTF	TGTGCCAGCAGTTTATCGACAGGCTTTGGCTACACCTTC
.	TRBV29-1	.	TRBJ1-1	CSVDNAANTEAFF	TGCAGCGTTGATAATGCAGCGAACACTGAAGCTTTCTTT
TRBD1	TRBV27	few	TRBJ2-3	CASSLDRGRVDTQYF	TGTGCCAGCAGCCTCGACAGGGGGCGAGTAGATACGCAGTATTTT
.	TRBV7-8	few	TRBJ1-2	CASSPTQLGEDYGYTF	TGTGCCAGCAGCCCGACGCAGTTGGGGGAGGACTATGGCTACACCTTC
TRBD1	TRBV18	.	TRBJ2-2	CASSRTGRQNTGELFF	TGTGCCAGCTCCCGGACAGGCCGTCAGAACACCGGGGAGCTGTTTTTT
.	TRBV19	few	TRBJ2-7	CASGRGQALGEQYF	TGTGCCAGTGGTCGAGGGCAGGCACTGGGGGAGCAGTACTTC
.	TRBV19	.	TRBJ2-6	CASRLSSGANVLTF	TGTGCCAGTAGACTGAGCTCTGGGGCCAACGTCCTGACTTTC
.	TRBV2	.	TRBJ1-1	CASSPRQEAFF	TGTGCCAGCAGTCCCCGTCAGGAAGCTTTCTTT
.	TRBV5-8	few	TRBJ2-7	CASSPNYEQYF	TGTGCCAGCAGCCCGAACTACGAGCAGTACTTC
.	TRBV5-1	.	TRBJ2-7	CASSFGRGSSYEQYF	TGCGCCAGCAGCTTCGGCAGGGGTAGTTCCTACGAGCAGTACTTC
.	TRBV5-1	.	TRBJ1-2	CASSLATSGQNYGYTF	.
TRBD1	TRBV5-8	.	TRBJ2-5	CASSLTGTVRGETQYF	TGTGCCAGCAGCCTTACCGGGACAGTACGAGGAGAGACCCAGTACTTC
.	TRBV4-3	few	TRBJ1-1	CASSQDWVNTEAFF	TGCGCCAGCAGCCAAGATTGGGTGAACACTGAAGCTTTCTTT
TRBD1	TRBV20-1	.	TRBJ1-2	CSDDREKGYTF	TGCAGTGACGACAGGGAGAAAGGCTACACCTTC
TRBD1	TRBV7-2	.	TRBJ2-6	CASSLRGDRRGSGANVLTF	TGTGCCAGCAGTCTTAGGGGGGACAGGCGGGGTTCTGGGGCCAACGTCCTGACTTTC
TRBD2	TRBV11-2	.	TRBJ2-1	CASSLSSGGYNEQFF	TGTGCCAGCAGCCTATCTAGCGGGGGTTACAATGAGCAGTTCTTC
TRBD2	TRBV10-1	.	TRBJ2-5	CASSESLAGGQETQYF	TGCGCCAGCAGTGAGAGTCTAGCGGGGGGGCAGGAGACCCAGTACTTC
TRBD2	TRBV9	.	TRBJ2-1	CASSAGTSGAYNEQFF	TGTGCCAGCAGCGCCGGGACTAGCGGGGCTTACAATGAGCAGTTCTTC
TRBD1	TRBV7-2	few	TRBJ1-5	CASRQGRDQPQHF	TGTGCCAGTAGACAGGGGCGAGATCAGCCCCAGCATTTT
.	TRBV6-1	.	TRBJ2-7	CASSEEGSRYEQYF	TGTGCCAGCAGTGAAGAAGGGTCGCGCTACGAGCAGTACTTC
TRBD1	TRBV10-3	few	TRBJ1-1	CAIGGSGTGGLEAFF	TGTGCCATCGGGGGATCCGGGACAGGGGGCCTTGAAGCTTTCTTT
.	TRBV19	.	TRBJ2-3	CASSIDLSTDTQYF	TGTGCCAGTAGTATAGATTTAAGCACAGATACGCAGTATTTT
.	TRBV9	few	TRBJ2-3	CASSVTTRAHTDTQYF	TGTGCCAGCAGCGTGACTACCCGGGCGCACACAGATACGCAGTATTTT
.	TRBV5-1	.	TRBJ2-1	CASSGSYLTNNEQFF	TGCGCCAGCAGCGGAAGCTATCTAACTAACAATGAGCAGTTCTTC
TRBD1	TRBV7-2	few	TRBJ1-4	CASNMGQGAGEKLFF	TGTGCCAGCAACATGGGACAGGGGGCAGGTGAAAAACTGTTTTTT
.	TRBV29-1	.	TRBJ1-2	CSVEAQDYGYTF	TGCAGCGTTGAAGCTCAGGACTATGGCTACACCTTC
.	TRBV4-1	few	TRBJ1-6	CASSHRRGGETYSPLHF	TGCGCCAGCAGCCATCGCCGCGGGGGCGAAACCTATTCACCCCTCCACTTT
.	TRBV4-3	.	TRBJ2-1	CASSQDQEGEQFF	TGCGCCAGCAGCCAAGACCAAGAAGGTGAGCAGTTCTTC
TRBD1	TRBV27	.	TRBJ2-7	CASSITGGARLEQYF	TGTGCCAGCAGTATAACAGGGGGCGCCCGGCTCGAGCAGTACTTC
.	TRBV7-9	.	TRBJ1-1	CASSLQGGNTEAFF	TGTGCCAGCAGCTTACAGGGTGGCAACACTGAAGCTTTCTTT
.	TRBV11-2	few	TRBJ1-1	CASSPLGGTEAFF	TGTGCCAGCAGCCCGTTGGGAGGCACTGAAGCTTTCTTT
TRBD1	TRBV19	.	TRBJ2-3	CASKDRGADTQYF	TGTGCCAGTAAAGACAGGGGGGCAGATACGCAGTATTTT
TRBD2	TRBV7-9	few	TRBJ2-5	CASSLSSGAQETQYF	TGTGCCAGCAGCTTATCTAGCGGGGCGCAAGAGACCCAGTACTTC
.	TRBV25-1	few	TRBJ2-7	CASSESKGNGDEQYF	TGTGCCAGCAGTGAATCAAAAGGTAACGGCGACGAGCAGTACTTC
TRBD2	TRBV5-5	.	TRBJ2-1	CASSLRTSGYNEQFF	TGTGCCAGCAGCTTGAGGACTAGCGGCTACAATGAGCAGTTCTTC
.	TRBV27	.	TRBJ2-1	CASSFSWGNEQFF	TGTGCCAGCAGTTTCTCTTGGGGCAATGAGCAGTTCTTC
TRBD2	TRBV5-1	.	TRBJ2-3	CASSSSGGFTDTQYF	TGCGCCAGCAGCTCTAGCGGGGGGTTCACAGATACGCAGTATTTT
TRBD1	TRBV28	.	TRBJ1-5	CASSLFGQGEYSNQPQHF	TGTGCCAGCAGTTTATTTGGACAGGGGGAATATAGCAATCAGCCCCAGCATTTT
TRBD1	TRBV18	.	TRBJ1-1	CASSPPWGGGWDTEAFF	TGTGCCAGCTCACCTCCCTGGGGAGGGGGCTGGGACACTGAAGCTTTCTTT
TRBD1	TRBV13	.	TRBJ2-7	CASSPLETGAYEQYF	TGTGCCAGCAGTCCTTTAGAGACAGGGGCCTACGAGCAGTACTTC
TRBD1	TRBV5-1	.	TRBJ2-1	CASSRQGQPSPYNEQFF	TGCGCCAGCAGCCGACAGGGACAACCATCACCCTACAATGAGCAGTTCTTC
TRBD1	TRBV7-2	few	TRBJ2-1	CASSLWQGAWEQFF	TGTGCCAGCAGCTTATGGCAGGGGGCATGGGAGCAGTTCTTC
.	TRBV7-8	.	TRBJ1-6	CASSLFPRGSPLHF	TGTGCCAGCAGCTTATTCCCCAGGGGTTCACCCCTCCACTTT
.	TRBV11-2	.	TRBJ1-1	CASSLEVRGPLTRFF	TGTGCCAGCAGCTTAGAAGTGAGGGGCCCCTTAACCAGGTTCTTT